This T cell receptor beta chain emerged from a study of cytomegalovirus exposure and HLA in healthy donors. Findings and limits, study-wide: Sequencing artifact likely explains a cluster of highly shared sequence variants. In a later analysis, about 17,000 TCR beta sequences were associated with HLA alleles at 0.05 false discovery rate. Sequencing depth roughly uniform across donors was assumed in presence/absence analyses.

A multiplex PCR was run with 60 Vbeta primers and 13 Jbeta primers. Generated by immunoSEQ multiplex PCR, the TCRdb table keeps only in-frame clones and is missing some. In the table there are 100,000 or so clones, roughly 82% of which are singletons. Healthy bone marrow donors formed the donor group. A few counts support this clone. Its antigen is not identified. The specimen was PBMCs. This receptor was taken from a woman between 18 and 29 years old in good health and CMV-seronegative.

The CDR3 sequence: CASSRLKNEQYF. CDR3 nucleotide sequence: TGTGCCAGCAGCCGACTAAAGAACGAGCAGTACTTC. J is TRBJ2-7 and V is TRBV5-6; weak D call: TRBD2 (5 bases). V lost 4 bases, J lost 5 bases, and 10 bases lay in between. The CDR3 is made up of 12 amino acids. Germline values: CDR1 SGHDT, CDR2 YYEEEE.